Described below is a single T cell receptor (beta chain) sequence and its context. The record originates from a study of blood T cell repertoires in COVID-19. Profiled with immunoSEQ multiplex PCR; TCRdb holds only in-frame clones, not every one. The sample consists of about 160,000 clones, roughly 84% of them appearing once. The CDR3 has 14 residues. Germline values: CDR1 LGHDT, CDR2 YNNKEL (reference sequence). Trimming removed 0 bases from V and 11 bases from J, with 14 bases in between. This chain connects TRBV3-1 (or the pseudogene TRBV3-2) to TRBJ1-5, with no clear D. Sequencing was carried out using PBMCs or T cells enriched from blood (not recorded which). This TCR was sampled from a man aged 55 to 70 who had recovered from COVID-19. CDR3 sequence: CASSQDGFMQSQHF. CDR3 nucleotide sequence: TGTGCCAGCAGCCAAGACGGGTTTATGCAGTCCCAGCATTTT.